The 9 T cell receptor beta chains below come from one sample, sequenced in a study of cytomegalovirus exposure and HLA in healthy donors (dated by TCRdb to the late 2010s). Libraries were constructed by the immunoSEQ multiplex PCR assay. TCRdb re-hosts the immuneACCESS table, in-frame sequences only. Its copies lack some clones; in the studies checked, an unresolved V gene accounts for under half of them, and the cause for the rest is not known. This sample gives 100,000 to 150,000 clones in total; 70% to 90% of them show up just once. Less than 2% of the sample comes from the top ten. The sample consisted of PBMCs. These TCRs come from a young woman in good health and CMV-seronegative.

The gene calls are TRBV6-5 and TRBJ1-5; no reliable D call. Trimming shortened V by 6 bases and J by 3 bases, and 12 bases separated the two germline ends. CDR1 and CDR2 from the germline V gene are MNHEY and SVGAGI. This CDR3 has 14 residues. Written as DNA, the CDR3 is TGTGCCAGCAGCCTAAAGGGAGCCAATCAGCCCCAGCATTTT. Translated: CASSLKGANQPQHF.

This chain connects TRBV29-1 to TRBJ2-7, with TRBD1 matching over 10 bases. Trimming took 3 bases from V and 4 from J; bases not matched to a gene: 3. The CDR3 sequence is 13 residues long. The germline CDR1 and CDR2 sequences are SQVTM and ANQGSEA. The CDR3 here is CSVETGGRYEQYF. The CDR3 region has the DNA TGCAGCGTTGAGACAGGGGGCAGGTACGAGCAGTACTTC.

V gene TRBV9 combines with J gene TRBJ2-1, with D maybe TRBD2 (6 bases). The CDR3 covers 14 residues. Trimming removed 4 bases at V and 6 bases at J, with 14 bases between. Per germline, CDR1 SGDLS and CDR2 YYNGEE. This chain's CDR3 is CASSREVAANEQFF. The CDR3 region has the DNA TGTGCCAGCAGCCGAGAGGTAGCGGCCAATGAGCAGTTCTTC.

This rearrangement joins TRBV5-4 to TRBJ2-7; 14 bases agree with TRBD2. J gave up 0 bases and V 4 bases, and 6 bases lay outside the gene matches. The germline V gene encodes CDR1 SGHNT and CDR2 YYREEE (reference sequence). This CDR3 comprises 17 residues. The CDR3 loop is CASSPPGTSGGSYEQYF. CDR3 DNA: TGTGCCAGCAGCCCGCCCGGGACTAGCGGGGGCTCCTACGAGCAGTACTTC.

V usage is TRBV29-1 and J usage is TRBJ2-5, with 8 bases lining up with TRBD1. Germline V lookup: CDR1 SQVTM, CDR2 ANQGSEA. The trim removed 6 bases at V and 4 bases at J, leaving 13 bases unmatched. CDR3 length equals 15 residues. This CDR3 is CSVRIRDRTPETQYF. CDR3 DNA: TGCAGCGTCCGTATTCGGGACAGGACACCAGAGACCCAGTACTTC.

The J gene is TRBJ1-2, the V gene TRBV28, with 10 bases identical to TRBD1. The CDR3 has 15 amino acids. Per the germline V gene, CDR1 is MDHEN and CDR2 is SYDVKM. The V and J ends lost 4 bases and 7 bases, in that order; junction bases with no gene match: 9. CDR3 region: CASSSPTGTGVGYTF. The CDR3 coding sequence is TGTGCCAGCAGTTCTCCTACCGGGACAGGGGTTGGCTACACCTTC.

CDR3 in amino acids: CASRTRPGQGQYF. The CDR3 bases are TGTGCCAGCAGGACACGACCGGGACAGGGGCAGTACTTC. V usage is TRBV28 and J usage is TRBJ2-7, with 9 bases identical to TRBD1. Unmatched junction bases numbered 9, after V lost 6 bases and J lost 9 bases. Per the germline V gene, CDR1 is MDHEN and CDR2 is SYDVKM. The CDR3 is made up of 13 amino acids.

This clone was counted a single time. V is TRBV4-2 and J is TRBJ2-2; 7 bases fit TRBD1. CDR1 and CDR2 from the germline V gene are LGHNA and YNFKEQ. With V trimmed by 1 base and J by 2 bases, 7 bases remained unmatched. The CDR3 is 17 amino acids. The CDR3 protein is CASSQVHRGRNTGELFF. The CDR3 DNA reads TGTGCCAGCAGCCAAGTTCACAGGGGACGAAACACCGGGGAGCTGTTTTTT.

The chain joins TRBV11-3 to TRBJ2-7; TRBD1 matches at 7 bases. V trimming: 5 bases; J trimming: 6 bases; junction bases outside the gene matches: 13. The germline V gene has CDR1 SGHNT and CDR2 YENEEA. The CDR3 totals 15 residues. The CDR3 coding sequence is TGTGCCAGCAGCGCTCGACAGGGAGACCTTCTCGAGCAGTACTTC. Amino acid sequence: CASSARQGDLLEQYF.